These 18 T cell receptor beta chains were all obtained from the same sample, sequenced in a study of neoadjuvant anti-PD-1 for oral cavity cancer. The data were produced by immunoSEQ multiplex PCR, yet TCRdb's version contains in-frame clones alone and is incomplete. The sample yields 75,000 to 100,000 clones, 84% seen once. The material was PBMCs, obtained before nivolumab (anti-PD-1) treatment. The receptors come from a person between 40 and 85 years old with oral cavity squamous cell carcinoma.

V usage is TRBV15 and J usage is TRBJ1-2, with D hard to call. The CDR3 length is 12 residues. Deletions cut 0 bases from V and 5 bases from J, with 4 bases between. Germline V gives CDR1 LNHNV, CDR2 YYDKDF (reference sequence). This CDR3 reads CATSREGYGYTF. DNA for the CDR3: TGTGCCACCAGCAGAGAAGGGTATGGCTACACCTTC.

This clone was observed once. This sequence joins TRBV19 and TRBJ2-1, with D tentatively TRBD2 (5 bases). The V gene's germline CDR1 is LNHDA and CDR2 SQIVND (reference sequence). CDR3 size: 16 residues. Trimming stripped 3 bases from V and 0 bases from J, with 12 bases between. The CDR3 sequence: CASSIGSGSSYNEQFF. CDR3 bases: TGTGCCAGTAGTATTGGAAGTGGGAGCTCCTACAATGAGCAGTTCTTC.

The genes are TRBV30 and TRBJ2-7, with unresolved D. In germline, CDR1 is GTSNPN, CDR2 SVGIG (reference sequence). The CDR3 sequence is 14 residues long. V gave up 0 bases and J gave up 0 bases, with 9 bases separating them. This CDR3 is CAWSVAPNSYEQYF. The DNA of the CDR3 is TGTGCCTGGAGTGTGGCCCCCAACTCCTACGAGCAGTACTTC.

This clone appeared a few times. The chain is built from TRBV11-2 and TRBJ2-5, with TRBD2 matching 10 bases. V was pared by 3 bases and J by 5 bases, with 6 bases of the junction left unmatched. In germline, CDR1 is SGHAT, CDR2 FQNNGV. This CDR3 contains 15 residues. The CDR3 spells CASSFSSGSRETQYF. DNA of the CDR3: TGTGCCAGCAGCTTTTCTAGCGGGAGTCGGGAGACCCAGTACTTC.

This CDR3 is CASSSDLKYYEQYF. Here the CDR3 DNA reads TGCGCCAGCAGCTCGGACTTAAAATACTACGAGCAGTACTTC. The chain is built from TRBV5-1 and TRBJ2-7; D is possibly TRBD2 (5 bases). CDR3 size: 14 residues. V was cut by 3 bases and J by 3 bases, with 13 bases left in between. The germline gives CDR1 SGHRS, CDR2 YFSETQ.

The chain joins TRBV6-4 to TRBJ2-7; a possible D gene is TRBD2 (5 bases). Germline loops: CDR1 MRHNA, CDR2 SNTAGT. Trimming shortened V by 3 bases and J by 2 bases, and 17 bases separated the two germline ends. The length of the CDR3 is 16 residues. The CDR3, as DNA: TGTGCCAGCAGTGAGTCGGGAAAAGGGATACCCTACGAGCAGTACTTC. Amino acid sequence: CASSESGKGIPYEQYF.

The rearrangement joins TRBV5-4 to TRBJ1-1; TRBD1 aligns across 7 bases. CDR1 is SGHNT, CDR2 YYREEE, per germline (reference sequence). This CDR3 region has 15 residues. Losses at the gene ends were 4 bases for V and 0 bases for J; bases not matched to a gene: 6. The CDR3 reads CASSSGTAMNTEAFF. The CDR3 DNA sequence: TGTGCCAGCAGCAGCGGGACAGCCATGAACACTGAAGCTTTCTTT.

V gene TRBV19 combines with J gene TRBJ1-5; maybe TRBD1 (6 bases). This CDR3 spans 13 amino acids. The V gene lost 5 bases and the J gene lost 6 bases, with 11 bases spanning the gap. Germline V lookup: CDR1 LNHDA, CDR2 SQIVND (reference sequence). The CDR3 DNA reads TGTGCCAGTAGTGAGACAGGACCTCAGCCCCAGCATTTT. Its protein is CASSETGPQPQHF.

This chain links TRBV5-1 with TRBJ1-1; unclear D gene. The CDR3 loop spans 14 amino acids. Germline V gene data show CDR1 as SGHRS and CDR2 as YFSETQ. Trimming cost V 1 base and J 5 bases, with 12 bases left between them. This CDR3 reads CASSLYTRSTEAFF. In DNA form, the CDR3 reads TGCGCCAGCAGCTTGTATACCCGATCAACTGAAGCTTTCTTT.

This sequence joins TRBV11-2 and TRBJ1-1; 8 bases align to TRBD1. Germline V lookup: CDR1 SGHAT, CDR2 FQNNGV. This CDR3 is built from 16 residues. V shed 4 bases and J 6 bases; nucleotides not matched to a gene: 13. In DNA, the CDR3 is TGTGCCAGCAGCTCGTCGGCCGGGACAGGTATCTCTGAAGCTTTCTTT. This gives the protein CASSSSAGTGISEAFF. Variable domain in full (rest from reference TRBV11-2 and TRBJ1-1): EAGVAQSPRYKIIEKRQSVAFWCNPISGHATLYWYQQILGQGPKLLIQFQNNGVVDDSQLPKDRFSAERLKGVDSTLKIQPAKLEDSAVYLCASSSSAGTGISEAFFGQGTRLTVV.

V gene TRBV2 combines with J gene TRBJ2-3; 9 nucleotides line up with TRBD1. Unmatched junction bases numbered 6, after V lost 2 bases and J lost 6 bases. CDR1 and CDR2 from the germline V gene are SNHLY and FYNNEI. CDR3 size: 15 residues. The chain's CDR3 is CASSENRGRADTQYF. The DNA for the CDR3 is TGTGCCAGCAGTGAAAACAGGGGGCGGGCGGATACGCAGTATTTT.

This clone has a handful of counts. This chain connects TRBV27 to TRBJ2-3; 7 bases agree with TRBD1. Per germline, CDR1 MNHEY and CDR2 SMNVEV (reference sequence). The CDR3 is 13 amino acids. The trim removed 3 bases at V and 6 bases at J, leaving 3 bases unmatched. The CDR3 is CASSLSQGDTQYF. CDR3 DNA: TGTGCCAGCAGTTTGTCACAGGGGGATACGCAGTATTTT.

This chain uses TRBV27 with TRBJ2-1; possible D gene TRBD2, 6 bases. CDR3 length: 13 amino acids. Germline-derived CDR1 and CDR2 are MNHEY and SMNVEV (reference sequence). V lost 5 bases and J 4 bases, leaving 9 bases between the germline ends. Here the CDR3 DNA reads TGTGCCAGCAGTGCGGGACGTTACAATGAGCAGTTCTTC. The encoded protein is CASSAGRYNEQFF.

The chain combines TRBV30 with TRBJ1-1; D may be TRBD1 (5 bases). Germline values: CDR1 GTSNPN, CDR2 SVGIG (reference sequence). The CDR3 has 14 amino acids. Trimming shortened V by 4 bases and J by 2 bases, and 14 bases separated the two germline ends. CDR3 DNA: TGTGCCTGGATCAAATCCGGACATAACACTGAAGCTTTCTTT. Translation gives CAWIKSGHNTEAFF.

The chain employs TRBV28 and TRBJ1-5, with 9 bases fitting TRBD1. V was pared by 4 bases and J by 11 bases, with 12 bases of the junction left unmatched. The germline V gene encodes CDR1 MDHEN and CDR2 SYDVKM. This CDR3 comprises 15 residues. The DNA of the CDR3 is TGTGCCAGCAGTTCACGACAGGGGGGGTTGACGGCCCAGCATTTT. This gives the protein CASSSRQGGLTAQHF.

The chain combines TRBV2 with TRBJ2-7; no reliable D call. Trimming stripped 3 bases from V and 6 bases from J, with 9 bases between. The CDR3 runs to 12 residues. Germline CDR1 is SNHLY and CDR2 is FYNNEI. As DNA, the CDR3 is TGTGCCAGCAGTGAGGGGTTATCCGAGCAGTACTTC. This translates into CASSEGLSEQYF. The full variable domain, in which reference TRBV2 and TRBJ2-7 provide the parts outside the CDR3, is EPEVTQTPSHQVTQMGQEVILRCVPISNHLYFYWYRQILGQKVEFLVSFYNNEISEKSEIFDDQFSVERPDGSNFTLKIRSTKLEDSAMYFCASSEGLSEQYFGPGTRLTVT.

V and J are TRBV27 and TRBJ2-3; TRBD2 matches 11 bases. With V trimmed by 9 bases and J by 5 bases, 4 bases remained unmatched. CDR3 length: 13 residues. Germline CDR1 is MNHEY and CDR2 is SMNVEV (reference sequence). The CDR3 protein is CASSGREGDTQYF. The DNA for the CDR3 is TGTGCCAGTAGCGGGAGGGAGGGAGATACGCAGTATTTT.

The rearrangement joins TRBV29-1 to TRBJ2-1, with TRBD2 matching 9 bases. V was pared by 5 bases and J by 8 bases, with 7 bases of the junction left unmatched. Germline V lookup: CDR1 SQVTM, CDR2 ANQGSEA. This CDR3 contains 13 residues. CDR3 nucleotide sequence: TGCAGCGTTCCTCTAGCGGGAACAGATGAGCAGTTCTTC. Residues: CSVPLAGTDEQFF.